The present TCR beta chain was sequenced within a study of early T cells in non-severe SARS-CoV-2 infection. V dropped 5 bases and J dropped 3; count of bases not matched to a gene: 10. There are 15 residues in the CDR3. Germline-derived CDR1 and CDR2 are SGHVS and FQNEAQ. This clonotype was recorded a few times. TCRdb independently ran MiXCR on the 5' RACE reads; one entry per CDR3 protein. The sample yields tens of thousands of distinct CDR3 sequences, 5% seen once. The V and J genes are TRBV7-8 and TRBJ2-7; TRBD2 aligns across 7 bases. This TCR derives from an adult who was a healthcare worker with PCR-confirmed SARS-CoV-2 infection or an uninfected control (not recorded which). Sequenced material: whole blood. The CDR3 DNA is TGTGCCAGCAGCCTAAGGAGGGACTACCACTACGAGCAGTACTTC. Residues: CASSLRRDYHYEQYF.